A selection of T cell receptor beta chains follows, all from one sample in a study of blood T cell repertoires in COVID-19. Sequencing was performed with immunoSEQ multiplex PCR; in TCRdb, only in-frame clones are kept and a portion is missing. The sample has 150,000 to 200,000 clones, around 92% seen once. The material sequenced was peripheral blood. Receptors originate from a man aged 25 to 40 with COVID-19, enrolled during active disease. Both conserved end residues are part of each CDR3. Fields, in order: CDR3 protein, D gene, V gene, J gene. D genes are given only for firm matches.

CDR3: CASSRQENTEAFF
D: .
V: TRBV18
J: TRBJ1-1

CDR3: CASSVAGRGSSRNEQYF
D: TRBD1
V: TRBV9
J: TRBJ2-7

CDR3: CASRPLPGTDSYEQYF
D: TRBD1
V: TRBV2
J: TRBJ2-7

CDR3: CASALGQGFYEQYF
D: TRBD1
V: TRBV12-5
J: TRBJ2-7

CDR3: CASRNTSDSSYNEQFF
D: TRBD2
V: TRBV3-1/TRBV3-2
J: TRBJ2-1

CDR3: CASSYDRGYEQYF
D: TRBD1
V: TRBV12-3/TRBV12-4
J: TRBJ2-7

CDR3: CASSYSGATTYGYTF
D: .
V: TRBV6-5
J: TRBJ1-2

CDR3: CASRRGKGSTDTQYF
D: .
V: TRBV27
J: TRBJ2-3

CDR3: CASSQDIIYYGYTF
D: .
V: TRBV14
J: TRBJ1-2

CDR3: CASSQDTRRGLETQYF
D: TRBD1
V: TRBV3-1/TRBV3-2
J: TRBJ2-5

CDR3: CASSPSTGSRSKGYTF
D: .
V: TRBV7-2
J: TRBJ1-2

CDR3: CASGQANYGYTF
D: TRBD1
V: TRBV18
J: TRBJ1-2

CDR3: CSVDGWATNEKLFF
D: .
V: TRBV29-1
J: TRBJ1-4

CDR3: CASSRTGGTDTQYF
D: TRBD1
V: TRBV6-5
J: TRBJ2-3

CDR3: CASSPPGLAAPNEQFF
D: TRBD2
V: TRBV7-3
J: TRBJ2-1

CDR3: CASSFGREPGNEQFF
D: TRBD2
V: TRBV5-6
J: TRBJ2-1

CDR3: CASSYSLAGRNTEAFF
D: .
V: TRBV6-2/TRBV6-3
J: TRBJ1-1

CDR3: CASSQTGGNEAFF
D: TRBD1
V: TRBV3-1/TRBV3-2
J: TRBJ1-1